Each of the 20 T cell receptor beta chains below was sequenced from the same sample in a study of blood T cell repertoires in COVID-19. TCRdb's copy holds only in-frame clones and misses some; the assay was immunoSEQ multiplex PCR. The data hold 400,000 to 550,000 clones, with roughly 87% observed a single time. Input material: PBMCs or T cells enriched from blood (not recorded which). Source of these receptors: a woman between 18 and 29 years old with acute COVID-19.

J is TRBJ2-5 and V is TRBV6-1; a possible D gene is TRBD1 (6 bases). Trimming cost V 2 bases and J 9 bases, with 13 bases left between them. Germline CDR1 and CDR2: MNHNS and SASEGT. This CDR3 has 13 amino acids. For the CDR3, the DNA is TGTGCCAGCAGTGAAAACAGGGTGGAGGCCCAGTACTTC. Protein product: CASSENRVEAQYF.

This clone came up a few times. The CDR3 coding sequence is TGTGCCAGCACCCCGACAGGGACTGGAAACACCATATATTTT. As protein: CASTPTGTGNTIYF. The chain combines TRBV7-9 with TRBJ1-3; TRBD1 agrees at 7 bases. The junction had 5 bases not matched to a gene; V was cut back by 7 bases and J by 2 bases. Germline lookup yields CDR1 SEHNR and CDR2 FQNEAQ (reference sequence). This CDR3 contains 14 residues.

The chain has TRBV19 and TRBJ2-1; 11 bases align to TRBD2. The germline V gene encodes CDR1 LNHDA and CDR2 SQIVND (reference sequence). This CDR3 has 18 amino acids. V trimming: 7 bases; J trimming: 4 bases; junction bases outside the gene matches: 15. CDR3 nucleotides: TGTGCCAGTATGGAAGTAGCGGGAGGGCTAGAAGCTTACAATGAGCAGTTCTTC. It yields the protein CASMEVAGGLEAYNEQFF.

This chain uses TRBV21-1 with TRBJ2-7; the listed D gene, TRBD1, was not tested against the DNA. TRBV21-1 is a known pseudogene. CDR3 length equals 14 residues. In DNA form, the CDR3 reads TGTGCCAGCAGCAAACCCTGCAGGTCGCCCGAGCAGTACTTC. Its translation is CASSKPCRSPEQYF.

V usage is TRBV5-1 and J usage is TRBJ2-1; 7 positions agree with TRBD1. V lost 4 bases to trimming and J lost 6 bases; unmatched junction nucleotides: 10. This CDR3 is built from 15 residues. CDR1 is SGHRS, CDR2 YFSETQ, per germline. CDR3 in amino acids: CASSIGTTGVNEQFF. The CDR3 coding sequence is TGCGCCAGCAGCATTGGGACCACAGGGGTCAATGAGCAGTTCTTC.

The chain is built from TRBV4-1 and TRBJ2-7; the match to TRBD2 covers 8 bases. This CDR3 comprises 15 residues. The junction had 8 bases not matched to a gene; V was cut back by 1 base and J by 6 bases. Germline V lookup: CDR1 MGHRA, CDR2 YSYEKL. This chain's CDR3 is CASSQGLALGSEQYF. The CDR3 region has the DNA TGCGCCAGCAGCCAAGGACTAGCGTTAGGTTCCGAGCAGTACTTC.

This clone appeared a few times. The chain uses TRBV5-1 and TRBJ1-2, with a tentative D call TRBD1 (5 bases). This CDR3 comprises 14 residues. The V end lost 0 bases, the J end lost 2 bases, and 8 bases lay between the germline ends. Germline loops: CDR1 SGHRS, CDR2 YFSETQ. Here the CDR3 DNA reads TGCGCCAGCAGCTTGGGACAGTTAAACTATGGCTACACCTTC. It translates to CASSLGQLNYGYTF.

The gene calls are TRBV5-5 and TRBJ2-5, with 10 bases matching TRBD2. The V gene end was trimmed by 6 bases and the J gene end by 5 bases; junction bases not matched to a gene: 7. The CDR3 runs to 14 residues. Germline CDR1 is SGHKS and CDR2 is YYEKEE (reference sequence). The CDR3 loop is CASNEASGSETQYF. The CDR3 bases are TGTGCCAGCAACGAGGCTAGCGGGAGTGAGACCCAGTACTTC.

This chain joins TRBV2 and TRBJ1-4; 8 bases map to TRBD1. With V trimmed by 6 bases and J by 14 bases, 11 bases remained unmatched. The germline V gene encodes CDR1 SNHLY and CDR2 FYNNEI. The CDR3 contains 13 residues. CDR3 sequence reads: CASRDRDLRELFF. CDR3 coding DNA: TGTGCCAGCAGGGACAGGGATCTCCGAGAGCTGTTTTTT.

The chain recombines TRBV7-8 with TRBJ1-4; TRBD1 matches 7 bases. In germline, CDR1 is SGHVS, CDR2 FQNEAQ. The CDR3 runs 15 residues. Trimming took 5 bases from V and 4 from J; bases not matched to a gene: 7. DNA for the CDR3: TGTGCCAGCAGCCTCGCGGACAGGCATAATGAAAAACTGTTTTTT. Translating it yields CASSLADRHNEKLFF. The variable domain in full, completed from reference TRBV7-8 and TRBJ1-4, reads GAGVSQSPRYKVAKRGQDVALRCDPISGHVSLFWYQQALGQGPEFLTYFQNEAQLDKSGLPSDRFFAERPEGSVSTLKIQRTQQEDSAVYLCASSLADRHNEKLFFGSGTQLSVL.

The V gene is TRBV28, the J gene TRBJ1-1, with 9 bases aligning to TRBD1. The trim removed 5 bases at V and 6 bases at J, leaving 7 bases unmatched. Germline V gene lookup returns CDR1 MDHEN and CDR2 SYDVKM. CDR3 size: 14 residues. The CDR3 coding sequence is TGTGCCAGCAGTCCCGGGACAGGGATCGCTGAAGCTTTCTTT. Residues: CASSPGTGIAEAFF.

V gene TRBV6-5 combines with J gene TRBJ1-5, with 9 bases aligning to TRBD1. Trimming removed 5 bases from V and 7 bases from J; junction bases left unmatched: 6. The CDR3 consists of 14 residues. The V gene's germline CDR1 is MNHEY and CDR2 SVGAGI. CDR3: CASSRGQGWQPQHF. The CDR3 DNA is TGTGCCAGCAGTAGAGGACAGGGGTGGCAGCCCCAGCATTTT.

V is TRBV5-4 and J is TRBJ1-2, with D unresolved. The V and J ends lost 0 bases and 1 base respectively, with 4 bases between them. Germline V gene data show CDR1 as SGHNT and CDR2 as YYREEE (reference sequence). CDR3 length: 13 residues. CDR3 amino acids: CASSLAVNYGYTF. The CDR3 DNA reads TGTGCCAGCAGCTTGGCCGTTAACTATGGCTACACCTTC.

This chain connects TRBV7-2 to TRBJ2-7; 8 bases map to TRBD2. The CDR3 loop spans 14 amino acids. The germline V gene has CDR1 SGHTA and CDR2 FQGNSA. V lost 3 bases to trimming and J lost 1 base; unmatched junction nucleotides: 2. The CDR3 region is CASSFTGGSYEQYF. The CDR3 DNA reads TGTGCCAGCAGCTTTACGGGAGGGTCCTACGAGCAGTACTTC. Full variable domain (missing parts from reference TRBV7-2 and TRBJ2-7): GAGVSQSPSNKVTEKGKDVELRCDPISGHTALYWYRQSLGQGLEFLIYFQGNSAPDKSGLPSDRFSAERTGGSVSTLTIQRTQQEDSAVYLCASSFTGGSYEQYFGPGTRLTVT.

This chain uses TRBV10-3 with TRBJ2-7; 7 nucleotides match TRBD1. Germline V gives CDR1 ENHRY, CDR2 SYGVKD. J was trimmed by 3 bases and V by 4 bases; bases with no gene match: 3. The CDR3 extends over 13 amino acids. The CDR3 spells CAISGGTVYEQYF. CDR3 sequence (DNA): TGTGCCATCAGTGGGGGGACAGTCTACGAGCAGTACTTC.

The J gene is TRBJ2-6, the V gene TRBV4-1; 13 bases are a match to TRBD2. This CDR3 contains 18 residues. Trimming removed 0 bases from V and 3 bases from J; junction bases left unmatched: 2. The germline gives CDR1 MGHRA, CDR2 YSYEKL. As DNA, the CDR3 is TGCGCCAGCAGCCAAGAGGGACTAGCGGGAAGTGGGGCCAACGTCCTGACTTTC. Protein: CASSQEGLAGSGANVLTF.

The chain uses TRBV7-2 and TRBJ1-6; unclear D gene. CDR3 length equals 15 residues. CDR1 is SGHTA and CDR2 is FQGNSA in the germline V gene. Between the trimmed V and J ends, which lost 5 bases and 11 bases, there was a span of 19 bases. This chain's CDR3 is CASSPTKEGWAPLHF. The CDR3 nucleotides read TGTGCCAGCAGCCCGACGAAGGAGGGTTGGGCACCCCTCCACTTT.

The J gene is TRBJ2-3, the V gene TRBV20-1; D gene ambiguous. Trimming removed 3 bases at V and 4 bases at J, with 8 bases between. CDR3 size: 12 residues. The V gene's germline CDR1 is DFQATT and CDR2 SNEGSKA (reference sequence). DNA for the CDR3: TGCAGTGCTAGTCCTGGGCCAGATACGCAGTATTTT. Protein: CSASPGPDTQYF.

J is TRBJ2-3 and V is TRBV10-2, with TRBD2 identical over 8 bases. Germline V gene data show CDR1 as WSHSY and CDR2 as SAAADI. The V gene end was trimmed by 6 bases and the J gene end by 0 bases; junction bases not matched to a gene: 2. The CDR3 has 14 amino acids. CDR3 sequence (DNA): TGCGCCAGCAGCCAGCGGGAGAGCACAGATACGCAGTATTTT. Translation: CASSQRESTDTQYF.

The rearrangement uses TRBV28 and TRBJ1-4; possibly TRBD1 for D (6 bases). This CDR3 is 17 amino acids long. Germline CDR1 is MDHEN and CDR2 is SYDVKM. V was clipped by 6 bases and J by 0 bases, with 17 bases between them. The CDR3 here is CASRTLTDSPTNEKLFF. CDR3 bases: TGTGCCAGCAGGACACTCACGGACAGCCCAACTAATGAAAAACTGTTTTTT. The complete variable domain, with remaining parts taken from reference TRBV28 and TRBJ1-4, reads DVKVTQSSRYLVKRTGEKVFLECVQDMDHENMFWYRQDPGLGLRLIYFSYDVKMKEKGDIPEGYSVSREKKERFSLILESASTNQTSMYLCASRTLTDSPTNEKLFFGSGTQLSVL.